This passage covers 18 T cell receptor beta chains from one sample sequenced in a study of T-cell reconstitution after alpha-beta-depleted transplantation in children. For TCRbeta, the library was prepared with unique molecular identifiers. In TCRdb, the PCR reads were re-called with MiXCR into one record per CDR3 protein. The data contain about 980,000 distinct CDR3 sequences, about 29% of them singletons. The sample was PBMCs, mostly from graft donor cells, taken 360 days after TCRalphabeta/CD19-depleted stem cell transplant. Every receptor here comes from a boy under two years old who had a stem cell transplant for SCID, so the T cells may come from the graft donor.

This rearrangement joins TRBV28 to TRBJ2-5; maybe TRBD2 (5 bases). Germline loops: CDR1 MDHEN, CDR2 SYDVKM. This CDR3 contains 15 residues. Trimming stripped 7 bases from V and 1 base from J, with 16 bases between. Here the CDR3 reads CASTRTWESQETQYF. The DNA of the CDR3 is TGTGCCAGCACAAGAACATGGGAGAGCCAAGAGACCCAGTACTTC.

This clonotype has only a few counts. V usage is TRBV11-1 and J usage is TRBJ2-5; no clear D. Germline V CDR1 and CDR2: SGHAT, FQDESV (reference sequence). The V and J ends lost 0 bases and 4 bases respectively, with 9 bases between them. The CDR3 totals 14 residues. The CDR3 sequence: CASSLAVSRETQYF. For the CDR3, the DNA is TGTGCCAGCAGCTTAGCAGTTAGCCGAGAGACCCAGTACTTC.

V gene TRBV9 combines with J gene TRBJ1-2; D uncertain. CDR3 size: 14 residues. Between the trimmed V and J ends, which lost 6 bases and 2 bases, there was a span of 14 bases. Germline assignment: CDR1 SGDLS and CDR2 YYNGEE. This chain's CDR3 is CASKGREGNYGYTF. The CDR3 DNA reads as TGTGCCAGCAAGGGCCGCGAGGGAAACTATGGCTACACCTTC.

This clonotype was recorded a few times. The chain combines TRBV7-2 with TRBJ1-1; D might be TRBD1 (5 bases). The V end was cut by 1 base, the J end by 5 bases, with 11 bases between. Germline V CDR1 and CDR2: SGHTA, FQGNSA. This CDR3 spans 14 amino acids. The CDR3 loop is CASSLDGGSTEAFF. The CDR3 DNA is TGTGCCAGCAGCTTAGACGGGGGGTCGACTGAAGCTTTCTTT.

This clonotype has more than one count but fewer than ten. The chain carries TRBV20-1 and TRBJ2-7; 13 bases fit TRBD2. The CDR3 contains 14 residues. After removal of 5 bases from V and 4 bases from J, the junction contained 5 bases not matched to a gene. Germline V gene data show CDR1 as DFQATT and CDR2 as SNEGSKA (reference sequence). CDR3 protein: CSAGTSGARYEQYF. Here the CDR3 DNA reads TGCAGTGCTGGGACTAGCGGGGCTCGATACGAGCAGTACTTC.

This clonotype was seen only a few times. The chain links TRBV10-3 to TRBJ2-5; D is perhaps TRBD1 (6 bases). Trimming removed 2 bases from V and 1 base from J, with 8 bases in between. Per germline, CDR1 ENHRY and CDR2 SYGVKD. The CDR3 has 14 residues. This CDR3 reads CAISERGGQETQYF. The CDR3 DNA reads TGTGCCATCAGTGAGCGAGGGGGCCAAGAGACCCAGTACTTC.

The chain has TRBV20-1 and TRBJ1-1; 9 bases agree with TRBD1. Germline values: CDR1 DFQATT, CDR2 SNEGSKA (reference sequence). Losses at the gene ends were 6 bases for V and 4 bases for J; bases not matched to a gene: 6. The CDR3 totals 13 residues. The CDR3 DNA is TGCAGTGCCATACAGGGGGCAGTCACTGAAGCTTTCTTT. As protein: CSAIQGAVTEAFF.

This clonotype occurred a few times. The chain couples TRBV7-9 to TRBJ2-5; 8 nucleotides match TRBD1. Germline V gene lookup returns CDR1 SEHNR and CDR2 FQNEAQ (reference sequence). The junction had 6 bases not matched to a gene; V was cut back by 5 bases and J by 7 bases. The CDR3 loop spans 13 amino acids. CDR3 nucleotide sequence: TGTGCCAGCAGCAAAGTACAGGGGGGGACCCAGTACTTC. It encodes CASSKVQGGTQYF.

The V call is TRBV29-1, the J call TRBJ2-7; 7 bases agree with TRBD1. Looked up from germline, CDR1 is SQVTM and CDR2 is ANQGSEA. This CDR3 has 15 amino acids. The ends lost 4 bases at V and 0 bases at J; junction bases unmatched: 9. In DNA form, the CDR3 reads TGCAGCGTTGTCAAGGGGACAGTGGTCTCCTACGAGCAGTACTTC. This sequence encodes CSVVKGTVVSYEQYF.

The chain uses TRBV12-3 or TRBV12-4 and TRBJ1-1; D unclear. Trimming removed 3 bases from V and 11 bases from J, with 10 bases in between. CDR3 size: 11 residues. The CDR3 is CASSLGIDAFF. The CDR3 nucleotides are TGTGCCAGCAGTTTGGGGATTGACGCTTTCTTT.

The V gene is TRBV20-1, the J gene TRBJ1-2; D gene unclear. Trimming removed 3 bases at V and 1 base at J, with 18 bases between. This CDR3 comprises 16 residues. Per germline, CDR1 DFQATT and CDR2 SNEGSKA (reference sequence). The CDR3 spells CSASNPGAGLNYGYTF. In DNA, the CDR3 is TGCAGTGCTAGTAATCCGGGCGCAGGTCTTAACTATGGCTACACCTTC.

This clonotype was counted only a few times. The CDR3 here is CASSQAGGPDTQYF. CDR3 in DNA: TGTGCCAGCAGCCAAGCAGGGGGCCCAGATACGCAGTATTTT. The chain has TRBV4-2 and TRBJ2-3; 8 bases fit TRBD1. V gave up 1 base and J gave up 4 bases; unmatched junction bases: 1. Germline CDR1 and CDR2: LGHNA and YNFKEQ. The CDR3 is made up of 14 amino acids.

The rearrangement joins TRBV5-6 to TRBJ2-5; either TRBD1 or TRBD2 may fit D (5 bases each). In germline, CDR1 is SGHDT, CDR2 YYEEEE. Trimming cost V 5 bases and J 5 bases, with 16 bases left between them. CDR3 length equals 14 residues. CDR3 protein: CASRGTARTETQYF. DNA of the CDR3: TGTGCCAGCAGGGGGACGGCGCGCACGGAGACCCAGTACTTC.

The gene calls are TRBV2 and TRBJ2-7, with D perhaps matching TRBD1 (5 bases). The CDR3 is made up of 14 amino acids. Germline V lookup: CDR1 SNHLY, CDR2 FYNNEI. The ends were cut back, 4 bases at V and 3 bases at J, with 13 bases in the middle. This CDR3 reads CASSVVPGNYEQYF. CDR3 DNA sequence: TGTGCCAGCAGTGTGGTCCCAGGGAACTACGAGCAGTACTTC.

This sequence joins TRBV4-3 and TRBJ2-3; TRBD2 matches 10 bases. V lost 5 bases, J lost 1 base, and 6 bases stayed unmatched. The CDR3 has 16 residues. Per the germline V gene, CDR1 is LGHNA and CDR2 is YSLEER. The CDR3 loop is CASSVQRGGGTDTQYF. Here the CDR3 DNA reads TGCGCCAGCAGCGTCCAGCGGGGGGGGGGCACAGATACGCAGTATTTT.

V is TRBV12-3 or TRBV12-4 and J is TRBJ2-7, with D unclear. This CDR3 comprises 14 residues. The germline V and J ends were trimmed by 5 bases and 4 bases, with 15 bases remaining between them. The CDR3 nucleotides are TGTGCCAGCAGTCCTGGAACATTAATTTACGAGCAGTACTTC. It yields the protein CASSPGTLIYEQYF.

This clonotype was observed a handful of times. This CDR3 reads CASSLETGTGTEAFF. CDR3 DNA: TGCGCCAGCAGCTTGGAAACAGGCACCGGGACTGAAGCTTTCTTT. The genes are TRBV5-1 and TRBJ1-1; tentatively, D is TRBD1 (5 bases). Trimming pared 0 bases from V and 5 bases from J, leaving 14 bases between. The CDR3 sequence is 15 residues long. The germline gives CDR1 SGHRS, CDR2 YFSETQ.

This clonotype was observed a single time. The rearrangement joins TRBV12-3 or TRBV12-4 to TRBJ2-4; D possibly uses TRBD1 or TRBD2 (5 bases each). This CDR3 contains 14 residues. V was cut by 4 bases and J by 7 bases, with 14 bases left in between. The CDR3 DNA sequence: TGTGCCAGCAGTTCGACCGGGACCCTTAACATTCAGTACTTC. Amino acid sequence: CASSSTGTLNIQYF.